Presented here are 6 T cell receptor beta chains from one specimen sequenced in a study of OX40 agonist ivuxolimab in advanced cancers. Method: immunoSEQ multiplex PCR; TCRdb's copy keeps in-frame clones and lacks some. The data contain around 19,000 clones, around 80% of them singletons. Sequences were derived from CD4+ or CD8+ T cells sorted from blood, sampled in a trial of the OX40 agonist ivuxolimab. The receptor set was obtained from an adult with an advanced solid tumor such as melanoma, head and neck, liver or kidney cancer.

V usage is TRBV4-3 and J usage is TRBJ1-2; D unclear. V was shortened by 3 bases and J by 7 bases, with 12 bases between the two germline ends. The CDR3 extends over 13 amino acids. In germline, CDR1 is LGHNA, CDR2 YSLEER. CDR3 in DNA: TGCGCCAGCAGCCAGGCTTTCACTGGTGGCTACACCTTC. It is translated as CASSQAFTGGYTF.

The rearrangement links TRBV11-1 to TRBJ1-1; D is unresolved. The V gene lost 1 base and the J gene lost 2 bases, with 8 bases spanning the gap. The CDR3 runs to 14 residues. Germline V gene lookup returns CDR1 SGHAT and CDR2 FQDESV (reference sequence). DNA of the CDR3: TGTGCCAGCAGCTTAGGCCTGTTAAACACTGAAGCTTTCTTT. Its translation is CASSLGLLNTEAFF.

The chain employs TRBV14 and TRBJ2-7, with D uncertain. This CDR3 spans 17 amino acids. V was clipped by 0 bases and J by 0 bases, with 15 bases between them. Germline V gene lookup returns CDR1 SGHDN and CDR2 FVKESK. This chain's CDR3 is CASSQDPTVDFSYEQYF. CDR3 nucleotides: TGTGCCAGCAGCCAAGATCCCACAGTTGATTTCTCCTACGAGCAGTACTTC.

The chain carries TRBV15 and TRBJ2-2; no definite D call. Germline loops: CDR1 LNHNV, CDR2 YYDKDF (reference sequence). This CDR3 is built from 15 residues. V was pared by 3 bases and J by 2 bases, with 10 bases between. For the CDR3, the DNA is TGTGCCACCAGCAGGGCAGACGATAACACCGGGGAGCTGTTTTTT. It codes for CATSRADDNTGELFF.

The chain links TRBV5-1 to TRBJ1-6; unclear D gene. Germline V lookup: CDR1 SGHRS, CDR2 YFSETQ. V was shortened by 4 bases and J by 5 bases, with 13 bases between the two germline ends. The CDR3 totals 15 residues. CDR3 coding DNA: TGCGCCAGCAGCCCCAGACCCGCAGATAATTCACCCCTCCACTTT. This translates into CASSPRPADNSPLHF.

The chain is built from TRBV29-1 and TRBJ2-2; 10 bases fit TRBD2. Germline V lookup: CDR1 SQVTM, CDR2 ANQGSEA. The CDR3 contains 15 residues. The V segment lost 7 bases and the J segment 3 bases; nucleotides outside the gene matches: 8. This CDR3 is CSAILAGLHTGELFF. The CDR3 DNA is TGCAGCGCTATACTAGCGGGACTACACACCGGGGAGCTGTTTTTT.